One and the same sample provided the 11 T cell receptor beta chains below, sequenced in a study of shared clonotypes between healthy human individuals. Here immunoSEQ multiplex PCR was the method, and the copy in TCRdb shows in-frame clones only, minus some. The repertoire holds roughly 1,100,000 clones, with under 80% as singletons. Specimen: memory CD4+ T cells sorted from blood. The subset denotes: CD45RA-negative fraction. Receptors originate from a man aged 18 to 29 in good health.

There are a few counts of this clone. This sequence joins TRBV11-3 and TRBJ2-3, with unresolved D. Trimming pared 0 bases from V and 2 bases from J, leaving 3 bases between. This CDR3 contains 13 residues. Germline-derived CDR1 and CDR2 are SGHNT and YENEEA. The CDR3 loop reads CASSLEVTDTQYF. For the CDR3, the DNA is TGTGCCAGCAGCTTAGAGGTCACAGATACGCAGTATTTT.

The J gene is TRBJ2-5, the V gene TRBV28; D may be TRBD2 (6 bases). V gave up 5 bases and J gave up 9 bases, with 13 bases separating them. This CDR3 has 12 amino acids. Germline V gives CDR1 MDHEN, CDR2 SYDVKM. The CDR3 loop reads CASSPPPGAQYF. CDR3 nucleotide sequence: TGTGCCAGCAGTCCCCCCCCGGGGGCCCAGTACTTC. Combining the CDR3 with reference TRBV28 and TRBJ2-5 gives the whole variable domain DVKVTQSSRYLVKRTGEKVFLECVQDMDHENMFWYRQDPGLGLRLIYFSYDVKMKEKGDIPEGYSVSREKKERFSLILESASTNQTSMYLCASSPPPGAQYFGPGTRLLVL.

The rearrangement joins TRBV6-1 to TRBJ2-3, with D hard to call. The germline V gene has CDR1 MNHNS and CDR2 SASEGT. This CDR3 has 15 amino acids. The V end was cut by 3 bases, the J end by 4 bases, with 14 bases between. The CDR3 DNA follows: TGTGCCAGCAGTGATAGACTCTCCGGCGCAGATACGCAGTATTTT. Translated, it gives CASSDRLSGADTQYF.

This chain links TRBV5-1 with TRBJ2-3, with D perhaps assigned TRBD1 or TRBD2 (5 bases each). Germline CDR1 is SGHRS and CDR2 is YFSETQ. The CDR3 runs to 14 residues. The V end was cut by 6 bases, the J end by 2 bases, with 13 bases between. CDR3 protein: CASTRDQYTDTQYF. CDR3 DNA sequence: TGCGCCAGCACCCGGGACCAATACACAGATACGCAGTATTTT.

The V gene is TRBV5-1, the J gene TRBJ2-6; 8 bases agree with TRBD1. Germline assignment: CDR1 SGHRS and CDR2 YFSETQ. The CDR3 has 18 amino acids. V was pared by 1 base and J by 2 bases, with 8 bases of the junction left unmatched. CDR3 protein: CASSLSWQGATGANVLTF. In nucleotides, the CDR3 is TGCGCCAGCAGCTTGTCTTGGCAGGGGGCTACTGGGGCCAACGTCCTGACTTTC.

The V and J genes are TRBV6-1 and TRBJ1-5; 7 bases map to TRBD1. Unmatched junction bases numbered 18, after V lost 3 bases and J lost 1 base. Germline V gives CDR1 MNHNS, CDR2 SASEGT. This CDR3 comprises 20 residues. The CDR3 DNA reads TGTGCCAGCAGTGACCGGCACAGGGGAGCTTCCCTGGGGAGCAATCAGCCCCAGCATTTT. It encodes CASSDRHRGASLGSNQPQHF.

J is TRBJ1-2 and V is TRBV29-1; TRBD1 is a possible D gene (6 bases). The CDR3 totals 11 residues. Germline loops: CDR1 SQVTM, CDR2 ANQGSEA. V was clipped by 7 bases and J by 2 bases, with 8 bases between them. CDR3 protein: CSGQGNYGYTF. As DNA, the CDR3 is TGCAGCGGGCAGGGGAACTATGGCTACACCTTC.

The rearrangement links TRBV9 to TRBJ2-5; TRBD2 agrees at 11 bases. The CDR3 totals 16 residues. The V segment lost 0 bases and the J segment 3 bases; nucleotides outside the gene matches: 4. The germline V gene has CDR1 SGDLS and CDR2 YYNGEE. The CDR3 region has the DNA TGTGCCAGCAGCGTAGTGGGGACTAGCGGTAAAGAGACCCAGTACTTC. It yields the protein CASSVVGTSGKETQYF.

The table lists this clone with many counts. This chain uses TRBV19 with TRBJ2-5, with no clear D. Germline lookup yields CDR1 LNHDA and CDR2 SQIVND (reference sequence). V dropped 11 bases and J dropped 6 bases, with 13 bases sitting between them. The CDR3 has 11 residues. The CDR3 here is CASGDLKTQYF. CDR3 coding DNA: TGTGCCTCCGGAGATTTAAAGACCCAGTACTTC.

The genes are TRBV4-1 and TRBJ2-7, with D uncertain. Deletions cut 3 bases from V and 3 bases from J, with 12 bases between. CDR1 is MGHRA and CDR2 is YSYEKL in the germline V gene. This CDR3 is 14 amino acids long. This CDR3 is CASSQVGQIYEQYF. As DNA, the CDR3 is TGCGCCAGCAGCCAGGTCGGCCAAATCTACGAGCAGTACTTC.

The V and J genes are TRBV5-1 and TRBJ2-1; TRBD2 aligns across 9 bases. This CDR3 contains 17 residues. The V gene's germline CDR1 is SGHRS and CDR2 YFSETQ. Trimming took 1 base from V and 2 from J; bases not matched to a gene: 7. This CDR3 is CASSLWPSGATYNEQFF. CDR3 DNA sequence: TGCGCCAGCAGCTTGTGGCCTAGCGGGGCAACCTACAATGAGCAGTTCTTC. The complete variable domain, with remaining parts taken from reference TRBV5-1 and TRBJ2-1, reads KAGVTQTPRYLIKTRGQQVTLSCSPISGHRSVSWYQQTPGQGLQFLFEYFSETQRNKGNFPGRFSGRQFSNSRSEMNVSTLELGDSALYLCASSLWPSGATYNEQFFGPGTRLTVL.